These T cell receptor beta chains were read from a single sample in a study of T-cell memory formation after mild COVID-19. Each CDR3 protein gets one entry after TCRdb re-called the 5' RACE reads with MiXCR. The sample contains 200,000 to 300,000 distinct CDR3 sequences, over 15% of which appear only once. Sequencing input: PBMCs or a T cell subset sorted from them (not recorded which). The source is a man aged 18 to 30 who had mild COVID-19 (a few samples of this study predate the infection). Cell type and time point are not known. Each CDR3 is given with its conserved first and last residue. Fields, in order: D gene, clone size, J gene, V gene, CDR3 protein, CDR3 DNA. A D gene is named only where the DNA matches it firmly. Size is stated for part of the rows, as once, few or many counts, or as a class when the clone is expanded.

D: TRBD1; size: few; J: TRBJ2-3; V: TRBV12-3/TRBV12-4; CDR3: CASSPEGARTDTQYF; DNA: TGTGCCAGCAGCCCCGAGGGGGCGCGGACAGATACGCAGTATTTT
D: TRBD1; size: .; J: TRBJ1-6; V: TRBV2; CDR3: CASRIGGARSPLHF; DNA: TGTGCCAGCAGGATAGGGGGCGCGAGATCACCCCTCCACTTT
D: .; size: .; J: TRBJ2-1; V: TRBV29-1; CDR3: CSVGPRMLNEQFF; DNA: TGCAGCGTTGGCCCGCGGATGCTCAATGAGCAGTTCTTC
D: .; size: few; J: TRBJ2-7; V: TRBV4-1; CDR3: CASSQDSHRPYEQYF; DNA: TGCGCCAGCAGCCAAGATAGTCACAGACCGTACGAGCAGTACTTC
D: .; size: .; J: TRBJ2-7; V: TRBV10-1; CDR3: CASSGTGRPEQYF; DNA: TGCGCCAGCAGTGGTACTGGGCGGCCCGAGCAGTACTTC
D: TRBD1; size: few; J: TRBJ2-5; V: TRBV20-1; CDR3: CSASPGQGFGTQYF; DNA: TGCAGTGCTTCTCCGGGACAGGGATTTGGGACCCAGTACTTC
D: .; size: many; J: TRBJ2-1; V: TRBV7-2; CDR3: CASSLAVYNEQFF; DNA: TGTGCCAGCAGCTTAGCTGTGTACAATGAGCAGTTCTTC
D: TRBD1; size: few; J: TRBJ1-2; V: TRBV28; CDR3: CASRAQRGLRYGYTF; DNA: TGTGCCAGCAGGGCGCAAAGGGGGCTCCGCTATGGCTACACCTTC
D: .; size: few; J: TRBJ2-1; V: TRBV23-1; CDR3: CAHPLWSNNEQFF; DNA: TGCGCCCACCCTTTGTGGTCTAACAATGAGCAGTTCTTC
D: TRBD2; size: few; J: TRBJ2-3; V: TRBV5-4; CDR3: CASSSGGAGGTDTQYF; DNA: TGTGCCAGCAGCTCAGGCGGGGCGGGGGGCACAGATACGCAGTATTTT
D: TRBD1; size: many; J: TRBJ1-2; V: TRBV11-2; CDR3: CASSPGQLYGYTF; DNA: TGTGCCAGCAGCCCGGGACAGCTCTATGGCTACACCTTC
D: .; size: .; J: TRBJ1-5; V: TRBV24-1; CDR3: CATSDSRRGSNQPQHF; DNA: TGTGCCACCAGTGATTCGAGAAGGGGAAGCAATCAGCCCCAGCATTTT
D: .; size: .; J: TRBJ2-3; V: TRBV15; CDR3: CATSREWASTDTQYF; DNA: TGTGCCACCAGCAGAGAGTGGGCAAGCACAGATACGCAGTATTTT
D: .; size: many; J: TRBJ2-1; V: TRBV12-3/TRBV12-4; CDR3: CASLRAGVQKEQFF; DNA: TGTGCCAGCCTCCGGGCAGGCGTACAGAAAGAGCAGTTCTTC
D: .; size: few; J: TRBJ1-2; V: TRBV12-3/TRBV12-4; CDR3: CASSSTWSYGYTF; DNA: TGTGCCAGCAGTAGTACATGGAGCTATGGCTACACCTTC
D: .; size: .; J: TRBJ2-7; V: TRBV20-1; CDR3: CSASVSGYEQYF; DNA: TGCAGTGCTAGTGTCTCCGGCTACGAGCAGTACTTC
D: TRBD1; size: few; J: TRBJ2-7; V: TRBV7-9; CDR3: CASSTGQGYYEQYF; DNA: TGTGCCAGCAGCACGGGACAGGGTTATTACGAGCAGTACTTC
D: .; size: .; J: TRBJ2-3; V: TRBV20-1; CDR3: CSAPVGSDTQYF; DNA: TGCAGTGCCCCCGTGGGATCAGATACGCAGTATTTT
D: .; size: few; J: TRBJ1-3; V: TRBV7-9; CDR3: CASSFGGATGNTIYF; DNA: TGTGCCAGCAGCTTTGGGGGCGCGACTGGAAACACCATATATTTT
D: .; size: .; J: TRBJ2-3; V: TRBV12-3/TRBV12-4; CDR3: CASSSPAPSTDTQYF; DNA: TGTGCCAGCAGTTCCCCGGCCCCTAGCACAGATACGCAGTATTTT
D: .; size: few; J: TRBJ1-5; V: TRBV24-1; CDR3: CATSDPGVSGPQHF; DNA: TGTGCCACCAGTGACCCAGGGGTTAGTGGGCCCCAGCATTTT
D: .; size: few; J: TRBJ2-7; V: TRBV7-8; CDR3: CASSSEPSSYEQYF; DNA: TGTGCCAGCAGCTCCGAACCTAGCTCCTACGAGCAGTACTTC
D: .; size: .; J: TRBJ1-2; V: TRBV4-1; CDR3: CASSQFRRDTRNYGYTF; DNA: TGCGCCAGCAGCCAATTTCGTAGGGATACCCGCAACTATGGCTACACCTTC
D: TRBD1; size: .; J: TRBJ1-2; V: TRBV4-1; CDR3: CASSPDDREVYGYTF; DNA: TGCGCCAGCAGCCCTGACGACAGGGAAGTCTATGGCTACACCTTC
D: .; size: few; J: TRBJ1-1; V: TRBV7-9; CDR3: CASSQWDRNTEAFF; DNA: TGTGCCAGCAGCCAGTGGGACCGGAACACTGAAGCTTTCTTT